This is a list of T cell receptor beta chains from one sample in a study of shared clonotypes between healthy human individuals. The table came from immunoSEQ multiplex PCR; TCRdb's copy has only in-frame clones and leaves some out. In the table there are about 650,000 clones, just under 97% of which are singletons. Sequences were obtained from naive CD8+ T cells sorted from blood. The receptors derive from a woman aged 30 to 39 in good health. CDR3s leave out the opening cysteine and the closing phenylalanine or tryptophan.

TRBV6-1,TRBJ2-7,ASSELGDHEQY
TRBV28,TRBJ2-7,ASSSEDRDWGYEQY
TRBV5-6,TRBJ2-7,ASSPGAGVSYEQY
TRBV5-5,TRBJ2-1,ASSLDHIIPYNEQF
TRBV2,TRBJ1-5,ASSEFLSDYSNQPQH
TRBV28,TRBJ1-1,ASSPFIDEAF
TRBV9,TRBJ2-7,ASSPRTSGSYEQY
TRBV9,TRBJ2-2,ASSARQGQGVITGELF
TRBV4-1,TRBJ2-1,ASSQDYSLGNEQF
TRBV7-9,TRBJ2-7,ASSPTSGRIGQY
TRBV7-8,TRBJ2-1,ASRSHLLSGEYNEQF
TRBV27,TRBJ1-4,ASSLTSEPEKLF
TRBV20-1,TRBJ2-1,SARKEQF
TRBV28,TRBJ1-5,ASTALVGTGGNQPQH
TRBV7-9,NA,ASRKGARAEQY
TRBV27,TRBJ2-2,ASSYRKANTGELF
TRBV15,TRBJ2-3,ATGREPDTQY
TRBV10-2,TRBJ2-1,ASNPTLAGVVYNEQF
TRBV10-2,TRBJ2-7,ASVGLSSEQY
TRBV7-2,TRBJ2-1,ASSLPGRTGTSYNEQF